These 29 T cell receptor beta chains share one sample of origin, sequenced in a study of cytomegalovirus exposure and HLA in healthy donors. 60 Vbeta and 13 Jbeta primers were used in PCR. Profiled with immunoSEQ multiplex PCR; TCRdb holds only in-frame clones, not every one. The profile shows 120,000 or so clones, roughly 80% of them singletons. The sample consisted of PBMCs. These receptor sequences come from a woman aged 40 to 50 in good health and CMV-seronegative.

The V gene is TRBV7-9, the J gene TRBJ2-1, with 9 bases identical to TRBD1. The CDR3 sequence is 16 residues long. Germline V gives CDR1 SEHNR, CDR2 FQNEAQ (reference sequence). The V gene end was trimmed by 2 bases and the J gene end by 10 bases; junction bases not matched to a gene: 12. The chain's CDR3 is CASSLPRDRAAGEQFF. Written as DNA, the CDR3 is TGTGCCAGCAGCTTACCCCGGGACAGGGCTGCGGGGGAGCAGTTCTTC.

The J gene is TRBJ2-3, the V gene TRBV28; the D gene is possibly TRBD2 (6 bases). CDR1 is MDHEN and CDR2 is SYDVKM in the germline V gene. The CDR3 loop spans 17 amino acids. Trimming took off 4 bases at V and 0 bases at J, with 17 bases between the two ends. CDR3 in DNA: TGTGCCAGCAGTTCCCGAGTCCGGAGGGCTAGCACAGATACGCAGTATTTT. Protein sequence: CASSSRVRRASTDTQYF.

The rearrangement joins TRBV19 to TRBJ2-2; 7 bases align to TRBD2. Germline CDR1 reads LNHDA; CDR2 reads SQIVND (reference sequence). The CDR3 runs to 15 residues. V lost 7 bases, J lost 5 bases, and 10 bases stayed unmatched. The CDR3 spells CASIDGRRGTGELFF. The CDR3 region has the DNA TGTGCCAGTATCGACGGGAGGCGGGGAACCGGGGAGCTGTTTTTT. The full variable domain, completed using reference TRBV19 and TRBJ2-2, is DGGITQSPKYLFRKEGQNVTLSCEQNLNHDAMYWYRQDPGQGLRLIYYSQIVNDFQKGDIAEGYSVSREKKESFPLTVTSAQKNPTAFYLCASIDGRRGTGELFFGEGSRLTVL.

CDR3 bases: TGTGCCAGCAGCTGGGACAGGGGCAATGGCTACACCTTC. Translated, it gives CASSWDRGNGYTF. This chain joins TRBV7-6 and TRBJ1-2; 10 nucleotides align to TRBD1. J was trimmed by 6 bases and V by 4 bases; bases with no gene match: 2. Germline-derived CDR1 and CDR2 are SGHVS and FNYEAQ. The CDR3 loop spans 13 amino acids.

The chain carries TRBV27 and TRBJ1-6; D is unclear. The CDR3 sequence is 13 residues long. The V gene lost 9 bases and the J gene lost 9 bases, with 15 bases spanning the gap. From germline, CDR1 is MNHEY and CDR2 SMNVEV (reference sequence). CDR3 DNA sequence: TGTGCCAGATGGTTTCCATCCGGTTCACCCCTCCACTTT. The encoded protein is CARWFPSGSPLHF.

The rearrangement uses TRBV6-1 and TRBJ2-3; 8 nucleotides line up with TRBD2. J was trimmed by 0 bases and V by 2 bases; bases with no gene match: 7. The CDR3 has 17 amino acids. The germline V gene has CDR1 MNHNS and CDR2 SASEGT. The CDR3 sequence: CASSEKETSASTDTQYF. In nucleotides, the CDR3 is TGTGCCAGCAGTGAAAAGGAGACTAGCGCTAGCACAGATACGCAGTATTTT.

In its sample, this clone was seen once. The chain carries TRBV28 and TRBJ2-7; possibly TRBD2 for D (7 bases). Germline V gene data show CDR1 as MDHEN and CDR2 as SYDVKM. The CDR3 sequence is 12 residues long. Trimming removed 11 bases at V and 4 bases at J, with 15 bases between. The CDR3 DNA follows: TGTGCCGTAGGCGGGGGCGCGTACGAGCAGTACTTC. Encoded protein: CAVGGGAYEQYF.

The CDR3 DNA is TGTGCCAGCAGCGACAGGGGACAGGGACAGAATACGCAGTATTTT. This encodes CASSDRGQGQNTQYF. J is TRBJ2-3 and V is TRBV5-4, with 9 bases lining up with TRBD1. The CDR3 consists of 15 residues. Germline trimming cut 4 bases from V and 7 bases from J; bases unmatched to any gene: 10. Germline V gene lookup returns CDR1 SGHNT and CDR2 YYREEE (reference sequence).

This clone was recorded a few times. The V gene is TRBV15, the J gene TRBJ1-1; D gene ambiguous. The germline V gene encodes CDR1 LNHNV and CDR2 YYDKDF (reference sequence). The CDR3 is 11 residues long. Trimming stripped 1 base from V and 7 bases from J, with 4 bases between. The CDR3 coding sequence is TGTGCCACCAGCAGAGCCGGTGAAGCTTTCTTT. Its translation: CATSRAGEAFF.

The chain carries TRBV7-6 and TRBJ2-5; TRBD2 aligns across 9 bases. Losses at the gene ends were 2 bases for V and 1 base for J; bases not matched to a gene: 8. CDR1 and CDR2 from the germline V gene are SGHVS and FNYEAQ. The CDR3 is 17 amino acids. The CDR3 nucleotides are TGTGCCAGCAGCTTACCAAATAGCGGGAGTACCCAAGAGACCCAGTACTTC. Protein product: CASSLPNSGSTQETQYF.

The chain couples TRBV27 to TRBJ2-7, with 8 bases matching TRBD1. With 6 bases clipped from V and 7 bases from J, the junction kept 11 bases outside the gene matches. The CDR3 is 14 amino acids. Germline V gives CDR1 MNHEY, CDR2 SMNVEV (reference sequence). DNA for the CDR3: TGTGCCAGCAGCACCGGACAGGGATCGATTGAGCAGTACTTC. As protein: CASSTGQGSIEQYF.

This rearrangement joins TRBV28 to TRBJ2-7, with a possible D match to TRBD1 (5 bases). V was cut by 6 bases and J by 4 bases, with 22 bases left in between. This CDR3 region has 16 residues. The germline gives CDR1 MDHEN, CDR2 SYDVKM. The CDR3 bases are TGTGCCAGCAGCCCTTCGCTCGAAACAGGCTGGTACGAGCAGTACTTC. Residues: CASSPSLETGWYEQYF. The full variable domain, with the rest looked up from reference TRBV28 and TRBJ2-7, is DVKVTQSSRYLVKRTGEKVFLECVQDMDHENMFWYRQDPGLGLRLIYFSYDVKMKEKGDIPEGYSVSREKKERFSLILESASTNQTSMYLCASSPSLETGWYEQYFGPGTRLTVT.

CDR3 region: CASGPDRGHPQHF. The CDR3 bases are TGTGCCAGCGGCCCGGACAGGGGGCATCCCCAGCATTTT. The V and J genes are TRBV28 and TRBJ1-5, with 11 bases aligning to TRBD1. Losses at the gene ends were 8 bases for V and 10 bases for J; bases not matched to a gene: 7. The CDR3 length is 13 residues. Germline lookup yields CDR1 MDHEN and CDR2 SYDVKM.

This sequence joins TRBV9 and TRBJ2-7; 8 nucleotides agree with TRBD1. V was clipped by 0 bases and J by 1 base; unmatched bases: 9. The CDR3 runs to 17 residues. CDR1 is SGDLS, CDR2 YYNGEE, per germline. The CDR3 nucleotides read TGTGCCAGCAGCGTAGATCGGTGGGGACAGGAATCCTACGAGCAGTACTTC. Residues: CASSVDRWGQESYEQYF.

The V gene is TRBV7-2, the J gene TRBJ2-2, with 8 bases identical to TRBD2. The CDR3 length is 16 residues. J was trimmed by 1 base and V by 6 bases; bases with no gene match: 7. Germline V gene lookup returns CDR1 SGHTA and CDR2 FQGNSA. The CDR3 spells CASRSGLAENTGELFF. DNA of the CDR3: TGTGCCAGCAGATCCGGACTAGCAGAGAACACCGGGGAGCTGTTTTTT.

This clone was observed a handful of times. This chain's CDR3 is CASSLGDSRNNEQFF. CDR3 in DNA: TGCGCCAGCAGCTTGGGGGACTCGAGGAACAATGAGCAGTTCTTC. The V and J genes are TRBV5-1 and TRBJ2-1, with a tentative D call TRBD2 (6 bases). V was pared by 0 bases and J by 5 bases, with 12 bases between. The CDR3 covers 15 residues. The V gene's germline CDR1 is SGHRS and CDR2 YFSETQ.

The chain couples TRBV5-4 to TRBJ1-6; 7 nucleotides match TRBD1. The germline gives CDR1 SGHNT, CDR2 YYREEE (reference sequence). Trimming removed 0 bases from V and 7 bases from J; junction bases left unmatched: 4. The CDR3 loop spans 15 amino acids. DNA of the CDR3: TGTGCCAGCAGCTTGGGAAGGGGGCAGAATTCACCCCTCCACTTT. Encoded protein: CASSLGRGQNSPLHF.

The V and J genes are TRBV19 and TRBJ1-5; 10 nucleotides match TRBD1. The CDR3 spans 13 residues. J was trimmed by 7 bases and V by 6 bases; bases with no gene match: 3. Germline CDR1 is LNHDA and CDR2 is SQIVND (reference sequence). CDR3: CASSGQGGQPQHF. For the CDR3, the DNA is TGTGCCAGTAGCGGACAGGGGGGGCAGCCCCAGCATTTT.

The chain combines TRBV28 with TRBJ1-1; D unclear. Trimming took off 3 bases at V and 4 bases at J, with 12 bases between the two ends. Germline V gene sequence: CDR1 MDHEN, CDR2 SYDVKM. The CDR3 has 14 amino acids. Here the CDR3 reads CASSLRVWSTEAFF. The CDR3, as DNA: TGTGCCAGCAGTTTGCGGGTCTGGAGCACTGAAGCTTTCTTT.

V is TRBV5-8 and J is TRBJ1-5; TRBD1 matches at 8 bases. The CDR3 runs 17 residues. From germline, CDR1 is SGHTS and CDR2 YDEGEE. After removal of 4 bases from V and 8 bases from J, the junction contained 17 bases not matched to a gene. This CDR3 reads CASSAPTQGQGKKPQHF. The CDR3 DNA sequence: TGTGCCAGCAGCGCCCCCACCCAAGGACAGGGAAAGAAGCCCCAGCATTTT.

This clone was observed once. J is TRBJ2-2 and V is TRBV14; D unclear. Trimming took off 0 bases at V and 7 bases at J, with 6 bases between the two ends. CDR1 SGHDN and CDR2 FVKESK come from the germline V gene. CDR3 size: 13 residues. CDR3 region: CASSQDLNGELFF. The CDR3 nucleotides are TGTGCCAGCAGCCAAGATTTAAACGGGGAGCTGTTTTTT.

The J gene is TRBJ2-7, the V gene TRBV7-9; 11 bases are shared with TRBD1. There are 15 residues in the CDR3. With V trimmed by 4 bases and J by 4 bases, 6 bases remained unmatched. The germline V gene has CDR1 SEHNR and CDR2 FQNEAQ (reference sequence). In DNA form, the CDR3 reads TGTGCCAGCAGCTCAGTGGACAGGGGGCCATACGAGCAGTACTTC. Encoded protein: CASSSVDRGPYEQYF.

The chain is built from TRBV7-3 and TRBJ1-1; maybe TRBD1 (5 bases). Germline CDR1 is SGHTA and CDR2 is FQGTGA. This CDR3 has 12 residues. With 5 bases removed from V and 10 bases from J, the gap between germline ends came to 14 bases. The CDR3: CASSHRSGRAFF. CDR3 bases: TGTGCCAGCAGCCATAGGTCAGGGCGAGCTTTCTTT.

V is TRBV7-2 and J is TRBJ1-4; maybe TRBD1 (6 bases). The CDR3 is 13 amino acids. The V end lost 6 bases, the J end lost 5 bases, and 10 bases lay between the germline ends. The germline V gene has CDR1 SGHTA and CDR2 FQGNSA. This CDR3 is CASRGGGNEKLFF. The CDR3 nucleotides read TGTGCCAGCAGAGGGGGGGGAAATGAAAAACTGTTTTTT.

The gene calls are TRBV5-6 and TRBJ2-7; 10 bases line up with TRBD2. Germline values: CDR1 SGHDT, CDR2 YYEEEE. The length of the CDR3 is 18 residues. Unmatched junction bases numbered 13, after V lost 0 bases and J lost 4 bases. The CDR3 here is CASSLAGLSGRARYEQYF. The CDR3 DNA reads TGTGCCAGCAGCTTGGCGGGTTTAAGCGGGAGGGCCCGGTACGAGCAGTACTTC.

The chain employs TRBV7-3 and TRBJ1-2; 7 nucleotides line up with TRBD1. Germline V gene data show CDR1 as SGHTA and CDR2 as FQGTGA. Trimming cost V 0 bases and J 8 bases; bases outside gene matches: 9. This CDR3 comprises 15 residues. In DNA, the CDR3 is TGTGCCAGCAGCTTAACGTTGACAGGGCAGGGAGGCTACACCTTC. Translated, it gives CASSLTLTGQGGYTF.

The V and J genes are TRBV7-8 and TRBJ2-7, with 12 bases lining up with TRBD2. The CDR3 loop spans 15 amino acids. V was pared by 5 bases and J by 7 bases, with 9 bases of the junction left unmatched. In germline, CDR1 is SGHVS, CDR2 FQNEAQ. CDR3 in amino acids: CASSLLAGGPGEQYF. CDR3 in DNA: TGTGCCAGCAGCCTACTAGCGGGAGGCCCAGGGGAGCAGTACTTC.

Comments on this clone: An end of the junction does not agree with germline; a read error may underlie this. V and J are TRBV5-4 and TRBJ2-6; D may be TRBD1 (5 bases). The V gene's germline CDR1 is SGHNT and CDR2 YYREEE (reference sequence). The CDR3 is 15 residues long. Written as DNA, the CDR3 is TGTGCCAGCAGCTCCAGGGCTGCTGGGGCCAACGGCCTGACTTTC. Encoded protein: CASSSRAAGANGLTF.

This clone was observed once. V usage is TRBV5-1 and J usage is TRBJ1-1; tentatively, D is TRBD1 (6 bases). Germline V gene lookup returns CDR1 SGHRS and CDR2 YFSETQ. This CDR3 is 13 amino acids long. V was cut by 7 bases and J by 0 bases, with 10 bases left in between. CDR3 sequence reads: CASSTGLNTEAFF. As DNA, the CDR3 is TGCGCCAGCTCAACAGGGTTGAACACTGAAGCTTTCTTT.